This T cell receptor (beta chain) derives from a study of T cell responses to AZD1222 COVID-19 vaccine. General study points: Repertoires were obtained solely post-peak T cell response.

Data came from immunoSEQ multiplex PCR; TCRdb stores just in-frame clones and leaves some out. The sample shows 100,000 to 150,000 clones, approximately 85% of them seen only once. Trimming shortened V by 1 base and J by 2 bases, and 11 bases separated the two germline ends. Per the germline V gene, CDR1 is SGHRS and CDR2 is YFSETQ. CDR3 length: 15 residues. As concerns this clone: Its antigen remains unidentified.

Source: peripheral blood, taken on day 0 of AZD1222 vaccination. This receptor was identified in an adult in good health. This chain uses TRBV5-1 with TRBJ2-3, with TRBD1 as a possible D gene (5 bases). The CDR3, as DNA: TGCGCCAGCAGCTTGCCGACAGCGCCCACAGATACGCAGTATTTT. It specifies CASSLPTAPTDTQYF.